The 23 T cell receptor beta chains reported below all come from one sample, sequenced in a study of blood T cell repertoires in COVID-19. Produced via immunoSEQ multiplex PCR; TCRdb's table is partial and in-frame only. The table records about 170,000 clones, 84% of them present only once. The sample consisted of peripheral blood. The receptor source for this set is a man in his 70s with active or convalescent COVID-19.

The chain carries TRBV6-2 or TRBV6-3 and TRBJ1-6, with TRBD1 matching 9 bases. This CDR3 region has 15 residues. The germline V gene encodes CDR1 MNHEY and CDR2 SVGEGT. J gave up 7 bases and V 4 bases, and 5 bases lay outside the gene matches. The CDR3 loop reads CASSSRDRVNSPLHF. For the CDR3, the DNA is TGTGCCAGCAGTTCCCGGGACAGGGTAAATTCACCCCTCCACTTT.

The rearrangement links TRBV19 to TRBJ2-7, with 7 bases aligning to TRBD1. This CDR3 has 13 residues. Per the germline V gene, CDR1 is LNHDA and CDR2 is SQIVND (reference sequence). V lost 7 bases to trimming and J lost 4 bases; unmatched junction nucleotides: 7. CDR3 loop: CASTPAGGYEQYF. The CDR3 DNA follows: TGTGCCAGTACCCCGGCAGGGGGATACGAGCAGTACTTC.

This CDR3 is CASSIVGLLGNQPQHF. The DNA for the CDR3 is TGTGCCAGTAGTATAGTGGGCCTGCTGGGCAATCAGCCCCAGCATTTT. The chain recombines TRBV19 with TRBJ1-5; D is uncertain. From germline, CDR1 is LNHDA and CDR2 SQIVND (reference sequence). Trimming stripped 1 base from V and 2 bases from J, with 12 bases between. The CDR3 runs to 16 residues. Drawing the rest from reference TRBV19 and TRBJ1-5, the complete variable domain is DGGITQSPKYLFRKEGQNVTLSCEQNLNHDAMYWYRQDPGQGLRLIYYSQIVNDFQKGDIAEGYSVSREKKESFPLTVTSAQKNPTAFYLCASSIVGLLGNQPQHFGDGTRLSIL.

The chain is built from TRBV10-3 and TRBJ2-6, with a tentative D call TRBD1 (6 bases). Germline CDR1 ENHRY, CDR2 SYGVKD. With 7 bases removed from V and 4 bases from J, the gap between germline ends came to 17 bases. CDR3 length: 16 amino acids. CDR3 in amino acids: CAIKDSALGGANVLTF. In DNA, the CDR3 is TGTGCCATCAAGGACAGTGCCTTGGGGGGGGCCAACGTCCTGACTTTC.

This sequence joins TRBV28 and TRBJ1-1; D may be TRBD1 (5 bases). V lost 5 bases and J lost 6, with 13 bases in between. The CDR3 runs to 13 residues. Looked up from germline, CDR1 is MDHEN and CDR2 is SYDVKM. The CDR3: CASSPDIGAEAFF. The CDR3, as DNA: TGTGCCAGCAGTCCGGACATTGGGGCTGAAGCTTTCTTT.

The chain is built from TRBV20-1 and TRBJ2-3; D remains ambiguous. V was shortened by 4 bases and J by 12 bases, with 14 bases between the two germline ends. The V gene's germline CDR1 is DFQATT and CDR2 SNEGSKA (reference sequence). The CDR3 is 11 residues long. CDR3 nucleotides: TGCAGTGCTATGCTAGGATTAGCTCAGTATTTT. It translates to CSAMLGLAQYF.

This rearrangement joins TRBV7-9 to TRBJ1-2; D gene unclear. V was pared by 5 bases and J by 0 bases, with 7 bases between. The CDR3 consists of 13 residues. Germline CDR1 and CDR2: SEHNR and FQNEAQ (reference sequence). The CDR3 bases are TGTGCCAGCAGCCCTTTATCTAACTATGGCTACACCTTC. Its protein is CASSPLSNYGYTF.

The chain carries TRBV27 and TRBJ1-6; TRBD1 might be the D (5 bases). Deletions cut 5 bases from V and 7 bases from J, with 15 bases between. The CDR3 is made up of 15 amino acids. The germline V gene has CDR1 MNHEY and CDR2 SMNVEV (reference sequence). The CDR3, as DNA: TGTGCCAGCAGTAAGACACAGGTTCTCAATTCACCCCTCCACTTT. It encodes CASSKTQVLNSPLHF.

This chain uses TRBV19 with TRBJ1-1, with D maybe TRBD1 (5 bases). The V gene's germline CDR1 is LNHDA and CDR2 SQIVND (reference sequence). This CDR3 spans 15 amino acids. V lost 5 bases, J lost 5 bases, and 18 bases lay in between. The CDR3 DNA sequence: TGTGCCAGTAGTCCCCGATGGGCGGGGCAGACTGAAGCTTTCTTT. It codes for CASSPRWAGQTEAFF.

This chain connects TRBV3-1 (or the pseudogene TRBV3-2) to TRBJ1-2; 10 bases line up with TRBD1. Germline values: CDR1 LGHDT, CDR2 YNNKEL (reference sequence). V shed 1 base and J 6 bases; nucleotides not matched to a gene: 2. CDR3 size: 14 residues. The CDR3 region is CASSQGDRGHGYTF. CDR3 DNA: TGTGCCAGCAGCCAAGGGGACAGGGGTCATGGCTACACCTTC.

The chain combines TRBV6-5 with TRBJ2-7; D may be TRBD1 (5 bases). CDR1 and CDR2 (germline): MNHEY, SVGAGI. Trimming took off 5 bases at V and 4 bases at J, with 12 bases between the two ends. The CDR3 is 13 residues long. The CDR3, as DNA: TGTGCCAGCAGTACAGTGGGGCAGTACGAGCAGTACTTC. This sequence encodes CASSTVGQYEQYF.

The table lists this clone with a count of one. The chain combines TRBV7-2 with TRBJ2-3; unclear D gene. Per the germline V gene, CDR1 is SGHTA and CDR2 is FQGNSA. Trimming took off 4 bases at V and 0 bases at J, with 14 bases between the two ends. There are 16 residues in the CDR3. This CDR3 is CASSSLERRSTDTQYF. The DNA of the CDR3 is TGTGCCAGCAGCTCCCTCGAGAGGCGGAGCACAGATACGCAGTATTTT.

This clone was seen once. The same CDR3 also results from other DNA sequences found in this sample. The chain couples TRBV18 to TRBJ2-5; 8 nucleotides line up with TRBD1. V trimming: 3 bases; J trimming: 5 bases; junction bases outside the gene matches: 8. Per the germline V gene, CDR1 is KGHSH and CDR2 is LQKENI. The CDR3 is 15 residues long. The CDR3 DNA reads as TGTGCCAGCTCACCTAGGCAGGGGGCCGGGGAGACCCAGTACTTC. As protein: CASSPRQGAGETQYF.

The chain links TRBV18 to TRBJ1-1, with 8 nucleotides matching TRBD1. With 7 bases clipped from V and 0 bases from J, the junction kept 4 bases outside the gene matches. The CDR3 sequence is 14 residues long. Germline V gene sequence: CDR1 KGHSH, CDR2 LQKENI. The DNA of the CDR3 is TGTGCCAGCTTAAGGACAGGGTTGAACACTGAAGCTTTCTTT. This codes for CASLRTGLNTEAFF.

A word on this clone: This same CDR3 is encoded by further DNA sequences in the sample. The J gene is TRBJ1-5, the V gene TRBV19; no reliable D call. CDR1 and CDR2 (germline): LNHDA, SQIVND (reference sequence). The CDR3 is 12 amino acids. Trimming shortened V by 3 bases and J by 6 bases, and 6 bases separated the two germline ends. This chain's CDR3 is CASSIRGQPQHF. CDR3 DNA sequence: TGTGCCAGTAGTATCCGCGGTCAGCCCCAGCATTTT.

The chain carries TRBV6-5 and TRBJ2-7; TRBD1 matches at 9 bases. The CDR3 is 14 amino acids. CDR1 and CDR2 from the germline V gene are MNHEY and SVGAGI. V lost 6 bases, J lost 5 bases, and 8 bases stayed unmatched. Written as DNA, the CDR3 is TGTGCCAGCAGCCGCGGACAGGGGATCCACGAGCAGTACTTC. The encoded protein is CASSRGQGIHEQYF.

This clone has more than one count but fewer than ten. This sequence joins TRBV29-1 and TRBJ2-3, with 8 nucleotides matching TRBD2. Trimming removed 5 bases from V and 7 bases from J; junction bases left unmatched: 8. CDR1 SQVTM and CDR2 ANQGSEA come from the germline V gene. This CDR3 is 13 amino acids long. The CDR3 protein is CSVQLRLANTQYF. The CDR3 bases are TGCAGCGTTCAGCTCCGACTAGCGAATACGCAGTATTTT.

CDR3 sequence: CASSQGTGTGGYTF. The CDR3 region has the DNA TGCGCCAGCAGCCAAGGTACGGGGACAGGTGGCTACACCTTC. The rearrangement joins TRBV4-3 to TRBJ1-2; 8 bases agree with TRBD1. CDR3 length: 14 amino acids. Germline values: CDR1 LGHNA, CDR2 YSLEER. J lost 7 bases, V lost 1 base, and 5 bases had no gene match.

The chain combines TRBV9 with TRBJ2-3; 7 nucleotides line up with TRBD1. The CDR3 is made up of 15 amino acids. Germline lookup yields CDR1 SGDLS and CDR2 YYNGEE. After removal of 1 base from V and 0 bases from J, the junction contained 2 bases not matched to a gene. The CDR3 sequence: CASSVTGVSTDTQYF. CDR3 DNA: TGTGCCAGCAGCGTAACAGGGGTGAGCACAGATACGCAGTATTTT.

The chain links TRBV11-2 to TRBJ2-7; 8 bases fit TRBD2. Germline lookup yields CDR1 SGHAT and CDR2 FQNNGV. The V gene end was trimmed by 5 bases and the J gene end by 9 bases; junction bases not matched to a gene: 6. The CDR3 has 12 residues. The chain's CDR3 is CASSPGGPGQYF. The CDR3 region has the DNA TGTGCCAGCAGCCCGGGGGGGCCTGGGCAGTACTTC.

The V gene is TRBV6-6, the J gene TRBJ1-3, with D possibly being TRBD1 (6 bases). The CDR3 has 15 residues. The germline V gene has CDR1 MNHNY and CDR2 SVGAGI (reference sequence). V gave up 2 bases and J gave up 2 bases, with 10 bases separating them. DNA of the CDR3: TGTGCCAGCAGTTACCAGCAGGGGACTGGAAACACCATATATTTT. Translating it yields CASSYQQGTGNTIYF.

The J gene is TRBJ2-7, the V gene TRBV23-1; TRBD2 agrees at 12 bases. TRBV23-1 belongs to the ORF category, with a function that is uncertain. Trimming took 1 base from V and 4 from J; bases not matched to a gene: 8. There are 17 residues in the CDR3. The CDR3 sequence: CASSQFNRGTSGYEQYF. In DNA, the CDR3 is TGCGCCAGCAGTCAATTCAATCGCGGGACTAGCGGGTACGAGCAGTACTTC.

This clone was seen only once. The sample carries other DNA sequences with the same CDR3. The chain couples TRBV7-9 to TRBJ1-1, with a tentative D call TRBD1 (6 bases). CDR1 is SEHNR, CDR2 FQNEAQ, per germline (reference sequence). This CDR3 is 13 amino acids long. The V end was cut by 1 base, the J end by 3 bases, with 6 bases between. For the CDR3, the DNA is TGTGCCAGCAGCTTAGAGGGGGACACTGAAGCTTTCTTT. Its translation is CASSLEGDTEAFF.